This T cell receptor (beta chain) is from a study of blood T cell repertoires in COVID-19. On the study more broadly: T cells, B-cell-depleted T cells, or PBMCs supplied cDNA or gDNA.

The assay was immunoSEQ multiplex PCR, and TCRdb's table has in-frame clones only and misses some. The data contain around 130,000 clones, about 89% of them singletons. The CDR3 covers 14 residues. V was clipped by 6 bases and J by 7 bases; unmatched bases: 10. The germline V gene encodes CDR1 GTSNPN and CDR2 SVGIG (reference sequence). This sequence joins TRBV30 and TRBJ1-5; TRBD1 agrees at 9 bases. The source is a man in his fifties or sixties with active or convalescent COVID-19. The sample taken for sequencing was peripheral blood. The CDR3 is CACSPGQGGQPQHF. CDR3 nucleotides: TGTGCCTGTTCGCCGGGACAGGGCGGGCAGCCCCAGCATTTT.